This entry concerns a single TCR beta chain. At the DNA level, this CDR3 is encoded by other sequences in the same sample as well. In Seattle, patients joined the study during active infection and were tracked longitudinally. The data are from a study of blood T cell repertoires in COVID-19. Study details: The United States, Italy and Spain provided the acute and convalescent COVID-19 samples. The cDNA or gDNA used as material had been derived from T cells, B-cell-depleted T cells, or PBMCs.

Trimming pared 4 bases from V and 0 bases from J, leaving 7 bases between. The CDR3 spans 12 residues. Germline lookup yields CDR1 SQVTM and CDR2 ANQGSEA. Original data processing: How many nucleated cells were present was estimated from reference gene primer amplification. Here immunoSEQ multiplex PCR was the method, and the copy in TCRdb shows in-frame clones only, minus some. Clone size and V and J calls were adopted from that table, with D and trimming inferred from the DNA. The table has fewer than 700,000 clones, about 88% seen once. The chain links TRBV29-1 to TRBJ2-7; D is uncertain. The receptor's source is a woman aged 45-59 years with COVID-19, enrolled during active disease. The specimen was peripheral blood. The CDR3 loop is CSVAVDSYEQYF. DNA for the CDR3: TGCAGCGTTGCGGTAGACTCCTACGAGCAGTACTTC.